The 4 T cell receptor beta chains listed next were all sequenced from one sample in a study of T cells in Graves' hyperthyroidism and ophthalmopathy. The TCR beta CDR3 regions underwent amplification using RNA transcripts as the source. First-round RT-PCR of the TCR CDR3 relied on the HTBI primer set. TCRdb re-called the multiplex PCR reads through MiXCR, storing one row per CDR3 protein. The sample includes a few hundred thousand distinct CDR3 sequences, approximately 15% of them seen just once. The material sequenced was blood. These receptors were obtained from a woman in her 40s with Graves' ophthalmopathy.

V and J are TRBV20-1 and TRBJ2-1, with 7 bases fitting TRBD2. V was clipped by 6 bases and J by 10 bases; unmatched bases: 15. The germline gives CDR1 DFQATT, CDR2 SNEGSKA (reference sequence). The CDR3 totals 14 residues. This CDR3 reads CSASIGLGMWEQFF. The DNA of the CDR3 is TGCAGTGCCTCAATTGGACTAGGGATGTGGGAGCAGTTCTTC.

The sample holds many counts of this clonotype. The J gene is TRBJ2-7, the V gene TRBV20-1; either TRBD1 or TRBD2 may supply D (5 bases each). Germline V lookup: CDR1 DFQATT, CDR2 SNEGSKA (reference sequence). With 4 bases removed from V and 2 bases from J, the gap between germline ends came to 18 bases. There are 15 residues in the CDR3. The CDR3 nucleotides read TGCAGTGCTAAGGGGAACCCTCCGGGGCCCTACGAGCAGTACTTC. This gives the protein CSAKGNPPGPYEQYF.

This chain connects TRBV6-1 to TRBJ2-6; D remains ambiguous. Germline V gene sequence: CDR1 MNHNS, CDR2 SASEGT. V gave up 0 bases and J gave up 0 bases, with 6 bases separating them. CDR3 length: 16 amino acids. The CDR3 region has the DNA TGTGCCAGCAGTGAAGCAGGGATCTCTGGGGCCAACGTCCTGACTTTC. Translation: CASSEAGISGANVLTF.

In DNA, the CDR3 is TGTGCCAGTAGCAGGGTTTTGGGTTCATTCAATGAGCAGTTCTTC. This encodes CASSRVLGSFNEQFF. This chain joins TRBV6-1 and TRBJ2-1, with D possibly matching TRBD1 (5 bases). The CDR3 extends over 15 amino acids. Germline CDR1 MNHNS, CDR2 SASEGT. Deletions cut 9 bases from V and 6 bases from J, with 21 bases between.